The 21 T cell receptor beta chains below all came from one sample that was sequenced in a study of beta chain features in type 1 diabetes. These TCRs are of unknown antigen specificity. Whole-study findings and limits: People with Type 1 diabetes carried modestly yet significantly shorter TCRB CDR3s in all four CD4+ subsets.

The study reverse transcribed the entire isolated RNA, so it sequenced expressed TCRB transcripts. Sequenced by immunoSEQ multiplex PCR; TCRdb stores in-frame clones only, minus some. The sample lists about 740,000 clones, around 15% occurring once. Source material: naive CD4+ T cells from blood. All receptors derive from a man between 18 and 35 years old with type 1 diabetes.

On this clone itself: This CDR3 is also generated by other DNA sequences in the sample. The rearrangement links TRBV18 to TRBJ2-7; D is unresolved. The CDR3 has 12 amino acids. V was clipped by 4 bases and J by 0 bases, with 4 bases between them. Looked up from germline, CDR1 is KGHSH and CDR2 is LQKENI. The CDR3 coding sequence is TGTGCCAGCTCACTCTCCTCCTACGAGCAGTACTTC. It encodes CASSLSSYEQYF.

This clone has a handful of counts. The V and J genes are TRBV7-2 and TRBJ1-4; D gene ambiguous. Germline V gene lookup returns CDR1 SGHTA and CDR2 FQGNSA. Trimming cost V 4 bases and J 8 bases, with 17 bases left between them. The CDR3 loop spans 15 amino acids. CDR3 coding DNA: TGTGCCAGCAGCTCCCGGGCTAGTACCGAGGAAAAACTGTTTTTT. Its translation is CASSSRASTEEKLFF.

V and J are TRBV30 and TRBJ2-1; 14 nucleotides match TRBD2. After removal of 2 bases from V and 9 bases from J, the junction contained 6 bases not matched to a gene. This CDR3 is 15 amino acids long. The germline V gene has CDR1 GTSNPN and CDR2 SVGIG (reference sequence). The CDR3 is CAWSRGTSGGGEQFF. The CDR3 DNA reads TGTGCCTGGAGTCGAGGGACTAGCGGGGGTGGTGAGCAGTTCTTC.

This clone turned up a few times. V usage is TRBV9 and J usage is TRBJ1-6, with D possibly TRBD1 on 6 matching bases. The CDR3 covers 15 residues. V was clipped by 3 bases and J by 10 bases, with 17 bases between them. CDR1 and CDR2 from the germline V gene are SGDLS and YYNGEE. CDR3 residues: CASSETGPVASPLHF. As DNA, the CDR3 is TGTGCCAGCAGCGAAACAGGGCCTGTCGCATCACCCCTCCACTTT. The full variable domain, completed using reference TRBV9 and TRBJ1-6, is DSGVTQTPKHLITATGQRVTLRCSPRSGDLSVYWYQQSLDQGLQFLIQYYNGEERAKGNILERFSAQQFPDLHSELNLSSLELGDSALYFCASSETGPVASPLHFGNGTRLTVT.

The CDR3 here is CASSPSIFRTGELFF. Written as DNA, the CDR3 is TGTGCCAGCAGCCCAAGTATATTCCGCACCGGGGAGCTGTTTTTT. The rearrangement links TRBV5-4 to TRBJ2-2; D is undetermined. CDR1 SGHNT and CDR2 YYREEE come from the germline V gene (reference sequence). V gave up 4 bases and J gave up 4 bases, with 14 bases separating them. CDR3 size: 15 residues.

The chain links TRBV29-1 to TRBJ2-7, with D possibly matching TRBD1 (6 bases). Germline CDR1 SQVTM, CDR2 ANQGSEA. V gave up 3 bases and J gave up 3 bases, with 12 bases separating them. The CDR3 runs to 13 residues. This chain's CDR3 is CSVEGQGYYEQYF. The CDR3 nucleotides are TGCAGCGTTGAGGGGCAGGGGTACTACGAGCAGTACTTC.

The sample holds a few counts of this clone. The CDR3, as DNA: TGTGCCAGCCCCGGGGCGAGCGGCAGGGGGCTCGAAGCCGGGGAGCTGTTTTTT. Its translation is CASPGASGRGLEAGELFF. The gene calls are TRBV7-9 and TRBJ2-2; 8 nucleotides line up with TRBD1. The germline V gene encodes CDR1 SEHNR and CDR2 FQNEAQ (reference sequence). This CDR3 region has 18 residues. Trimming removed 8 bases from V and 6 bases from J; junction bases left unmatched: 20.

This chain links TRBV10-3 with TRBJ2-7, with D unresolved. Germline V CDR1 and CDR2: ENHRY, SYGVKD. The length of the CDR3 is 15 residues. The V gene lost 4 bases and the J gene lost 6 bases, with 19 bases spanning the gap. The CDR3 region has the DNA TGTGCCATCAGTGTCTCCGACCTGACCGCCGTCGAGCAGTACTTC. The encoded protein is CAISVSDLTAVEQYF.

This clone appeared a single time. Given a much more abundant clone one base away, this may be a read error. This sequence joins TRBV6-5 and TRBJ2-5; D is uncertain. Trimming took off 6 bases at V and 2 bases at J, with 4 bases between the two ends. Per germline, CDR1 MNHEY and CDR2 SVGAGI. The CDR3 spans 11 residues. The CDR3 sequence is CASSKQETQYF. The CDR3 region has the DNA TGTGCCAGCAGCAAACAAGAGACCCAGTACTTC.

This clone has a handful of counts. The rearrangement links TRBV4-3 to TRBJ1-2; no clear D gene. This CDR3 comprises 15 residues. Germline V gene data show CDR1 as LGHNA and CDR2 as YSLEER. V was cut by 0 bases and J by 2 bases, with 10 bases left in between. The chain's CDR3 is CASSQETSENYGYTF. CDR3 coding DNA: TGCGCCAGCAGCCAAGAAACGTCAGAAAACTATGGCTACACCTTC.

This chain connects TRBV11-2 to TRBJ2-2; D unclear. CDR3 length equals 13 residues. V dropped 5 bases and J dropped 5 bases, with 9 bases sitting between them. CDR1 and CDR2 from the germline V gene are SGHAT and FQNNGV. CDR3 bases: TGTGCCAGCAGCCCCGGGCCTACCGGGGAGCTGTTTTTT. Amino acid sequence: CASSPGPTGELFF.

V and J are TRBV5-4 and TRBJ1-2, with unresolved D. Between the trimmed V and J ends, which lost 3 bases and 4 bases, there was a span of 13 bases. Germline V gene lookup returns CDR1 SGHNT and CDR2 YYREEE (reference sequence). The CDR3 runs to 14 residues. The DNA of the CDR3 is TGTGCCAGCAGCTCGGAGTGGGGTGGCTATGGCTACACCTTC. Translating it yields CASSSEWGGYGYTF.

The CDR3 region is CASSFKVWFTEAFF. The CDR3 coding sequence is TGTGCCAGCAGCTTTAAGGTGTGGTTCACTGAAGCTTTCTTT. This chain connects TRBV7-2 to TRBJ1-1, with D hard to call. The CDR3 consists of 14 residues. The V gene's germline CDR1 is SGHTA and CDR2 FQGNSA. V was clipped by 3 bases and J by 4 bases, with 12 bases between them.

Comment on this clone: A junction end diverges from the germline sequence, so it may reflect a read error. This chain connects TRBV7-8 to TRBJ2-1; the match to TRBD1 covers 11 bases. Germline CDR1 is SGHVS and CDR2 is FQNEAQ. This CDR3 region has 16 residues. The chain's CDR3 is CASNLHRDRGAGEQFF. The CDR3 DNA reads as TGTGCCAGCAACTTACACCGGGACAGGGGGGCAGGTGAGCAGTTCTTC.

This clone was recorded a few times. The chain combines TRBV27 with TRBJ1-4, with 7 bases identical to TRBD1. This CDR3 comprises 15 residues. Germline V CDR1 and CDR2: MNHEY, SMNVEV (reference sequence). Unmatched junction bases numbered 9, after V lost 8 bases and J lost 3 bases. CDR3 coding DNA: TGTGCCAGCGGCGCACAGGGGAAGGCTAATGAAAAACTGTTTTTT. Amino acids: CASGAQGKANEKLFF.

This clone has a handful of counts. The genes are TRBV6-6 and TRBJ1-1; no clear D gene. V was clipped by 3 bases and J by 3 bases, with 5 bases between them. The CDR3 sequence is 12 residues long. CDR1 is MNHNY, CDR2 SVGAGI, per germline (reference sequence). DNA of the CDR3: TGTGCCAGCAGTTATATTTACACTGAAGCTTTCTTT. Translating it yields CASSYIYTEAFF.

The chain combines TRBV19 with TRBJ2-7, with TRBD1 as a possible D gene (6 bases). The CDR3 is 13 residues long. Trimming pared 5 bases from V and 6 bases from J, leaving 14 bases between. CDR1 and CDR2 from the germline V gene are LNHDA and SQIVND (reference sequence). The CDR3 sequence is CASSARTGFEQYF. CDR3 bases: TGTGCCAGTAGTGCCAGAACAGGGTTCGAGCAGTACTTC.

This clone has a handful of counts. The chain uses TRBV10-3 and TRBJ1-1; D is uncertain. The CDR3 runs 13 residues. V lost 3 bases and J 1 base, leaving 6 bases between the germline ends. Looked up from germline, CDR1 is ENHRY and CDR2 is SYGVKD. The CDR3: CAISERQNTEAFF. The CDR3 coding sequence is TGTGCCATCAGTGAACGGCAGAACACTGAAGCTTTCTTT.

This clone was picked up a small number of times. This chain connects TRBV11-2 to TRBJ1-6; a weak D match, TRBD1 (5 bases). The length of the CDR3 is 14 residues. V dropped 5 bases and J dropped 14 bases, with 19 bases sitting between them. Germline CDR1 reads SGHAT; CDR2 reads FQNNGV. The CDR3 spells CASSLSLSGRALHF. The CDR3 coding sequence is TGTGCCAGCAGCCTAAGTCTCTCCGGCAGGGCCCTCCACTTT.

This clone showed up just a few times. This chain connects TRBV10-3 to TRBJ1-1; D call uncertain. Per the germline V gene, CDR1 is ENHRY and CDR2 is SYGVKD. V lost 2 bases and J 2 bases, leaving 9 bases between the germline ends. CDR3 length equals 14 residues. The CDR3 region is CAISELAVNTEAFF. CDR3 nucleotides: TGTGCCATCAGTGAGCTGGCAGTTAACACTGAAGCTTTCTTT.

V usage is TRBV29-1 and J usage is TRBJ2-1, with D possibly TRBD1 on 6 matching bases. The length of the CDR3 is 12 residues. The germline V and J ends were trimmed by 8 bases and 5 bases, with 13 bases remaining between them. CDR1 and CDR2 from the germline V gene are SQVTM and ANQGSEA. CDR3 bases: TGCAGCCCTTGTAACAGGGACAATGAGCAGTTCTTC. This sequence encodes CSPCNRDNEQFF.